The 19 T cell receptor beta chains below were found in one sample sequenced in a study of blood T cells in healthy people across ages. The use of a sample-barcoded 5' primer and a J-beta primer mix characterized a second PCR of roughly 7 to 12 cycles. Each CDR3 protein gets one entry after TCRdb re-called the 5' RACE reads with MiXCR. The sample holds hundreds of thousands of distinct CDR3 sequences, 49% seen once. The source material was blood. These receptors came from an older woman in good health.

The chain has TRBV5-1 and TRBJ2-7; the match to TRBD1 covers 9 bases. Germline CDR1 and CDR2: SGHRS and YFSETQ. Trimming removed 0 bases from V and 3 bases from J; junction bases left unmatched: 4. The CDR3 totals 15 residues. This chain's CDR3 is CASSLGRQGVYEQYF. As DNA, the CDR3 is TGCGCCAGCAGCTTGGGGCGACAGGGGGTCTACGAGCAGTACTTC.

This clonotype was recorded only once. Written as DNA, the CDR3 is TGTGCCAGCAGCCTTGTTAAGGGCGAGCAGTACTTC. Amino acids: CASSLVKGEQYF. The chain couples TRBV5-6 to TRBJ2-7; D not resolved. This CDR3 contains 12 residues. Germline V CDR1 and CDR2: SGHDT, YYEEEE. The V end was cut by 4 bases, the J end by 6 bases, with 11 bases between.

The V and J genes are TRBV25-1 and TRBJ1-2; 7 nucleotides align to TRBD1. The CDR3 runs 15 residues. Germline CDR1 and CDR2: MGHDK and SYGVNS. Losses at the gene ends were 1 base for V and 4 bases for J; bases not matched to a gene: 6. The CDR3 loop reads CASSESRGLGYGYTF. The CDR3, as DNA: TGTGCCAGCAGTGAATCTAGGGGGCTGGGCTATGGCTACACCTTC.

The J gene is TRBJ1-4, the V gene TRBV6-2 or TRBV6-3, with D unclear. Germline V gene sequence: CDR1 MNHEY, CDR2 SVGEGT. The CDR3 is 12 amino acids. The germline V and J ends were trimmed by 0 bases and 8 bases, with 4 bases remaining between them. CDR3: CASSYSEEKLFF. The CDR3 DNA is TGTGCCAGCAGTTACTCGGAAGAAAAACTGTTTTTT.

This clonotype has a handful of counts. This chain joins TRBV12-3 or TRBV12-4 and TRBJ2-7; 14 bases line up with TRBD2. CDR3 length equals 17 residues. Trimming removed 5 bases from V and 2 bases from J; junction bases left unmatched: 8. CDR3 bases: TGTGCCAGCAGTAAAGGGACTAGCGGGAGTGGGACCTACGAGCAGTACTTC. It encodes CASSKGTSGSGTYEQYF.

The V and J genes are TRBV15 and TRBJ2-7; possibly TRBD1 for D (6 bases). The CDR3 loop spans 13 amino acids. Trimming removed 3 bases from V and 2 bases from J, with 8 bases in between. Germline CDR1 is LNHNV and CDR2 is YYDKDF (reference sequence). Written as DNA, the CDR3 is TGTGCCACCAGCAGCGGGACAACCTACGAGCAGTACTTC. Protein product: CATSSGTTYEQYF.

The chain is built from TRBV18 and TRBJ2-7; D unresolved. The CDR3 sequence is 13 residues long. V lost 5 bases, J lost 3 bases, and 11 bases lay in between. Germline V gives CDR1 KGHSH, CDR2 LQKENI. The DNA for the CDR3 is TGTGCCAGCTCAAATATGGACCGCTACGAGCAGTACTTC. It yields the protein CASSNMDRYEQYF.

In this sample, this clonotype turned up a few times. This chain joins TRBV6-6 and TRBJ2-7; TRBD2 might be the D (6 bases). The V end lost 0 bases, the J end lost 0 bases, and 9 bases lay between the germline ends. This CDR3 contains 15 residues. Germline V CDR1 and CDR2: MNHNY, SVGAGI (reference sequence). The CDR3 region has the DNA TGTGCCAGCAGTTACTCGGGGCGGGGCTCCTACGAGCAGTACTTC. It encodes CASSYSGRGSYEQYF.

The sample holds a few counts of this clonotype. This chain links TRBV30 with TRBJ2-5, with D perhaps TRBD1 (5 bases). The V end was cut by 1 base, the J end by 3 bases, with 6 bases between. This CDR3 contains 12 residues. The germline V gene encodes CDR1 GTSNPN and CDR2 SVGIG (reference sequence). The chain's CDR3 is CAWSGGKETQYF. CDR3 DNA: TGTGCCTGGAGTGGGGGCAAAGAGACCCAGTACTTC.

The chain carries TRBV15 and TRBJ1-2; D is uncertain. Germline V gives CDR1 LNHNV, CDR2 YYDKDF (reference sequence). V lost 0 bases to trimming and J lost 7 bases, with 15 bases between them. The CDR3 has 15 amino acids. The CDR3 spells CATSREWDGPSGYTF. CDR3 nucleotide sequence: TGTGCCACCAGCAGAGAGTGGGATGGGCCGTCTGGCTACACCTTC.

Only a few counts were recorded for this clonotype. V is TRBV24-1 and J is TRBJ2-5; D possibly matches TRBD1 or TRBD2 (5 bases each). CDR3 length: 18 residues. The V gene lost 1 base and the J gene lost 0 bases, with 17 bases spanning the gap. Germline V CDR1 and CDR2: KGHDR, SFDVKD. CDR3 region: CATSDLALSGQNQETQYF. CDR3 coding DNA: TGTGCCACCAGTGATTTAGCCTTATCGGGGCAGAACCAAGAGACCCAGTACTTC.

The chain employs TRBV10-3 and TRBJ2-4, with D perhaps TRBD1 or TRBD2 (6 bases each). The J call may not be correct, given that the DNA end is closer to TRBJ2-7. The length of the CDR3 is 14 residues. The germline CDR1 and CDR2 sequences are ENHRY and SYGVKD. CDR3 amino acids: CAISPQRGDYEQYF. CDR3 coding DNA: TGTGCCATCAGTCCACAAAGGGGGGACTACGAGCAGTACTTC.

This rearrangement joins TRBV2 to TRBJ2-1; 7 positions match TRBD2. There are 13 residues in the CDR3. Per germline, CDR1 SNHLY and CDR2 FYNNEI. V was pared by 7 bases and J by 5 bases, with 5 bases of the junction left unmatched. CDR3 loop: CASIGGSNNEQFF. The CDR3 coding sequence is TGTGCCAGCATCGGGGGGAGCAACAATGAGCAGTTCTTC.

The rearrangement uses TRBV7-2 and TRBJ1-2, with D tentatively TRBD1 (6 bases). Trimming cost V 5 bases and J 8 bases, with 15 bases left between them. This CDR3 is built from 13 residues. Germline CDR1 and CDR2: SGHTA and FQGNSA. The CDR3 coding sequence is TGTGCCAGCAGCCCCTCGAACAGGGTGGGCTACACCTTC. It yields the protein CASSPSNRVGYTF.

The chain uses TRBV13 and TRBJ2-7; D not certain. The J call may not be correct, given that the DNA end is closer to TRBJ2-5. Per the germline V gene, CDR1 is PRHDT and CDR2 is FYEKMQ (reference sequence). This CDR3 has 12 amino acids. The CDR3 region is CASSRTEETQYF. The DNA of the CDR3 is TGTGCCAGCAGCCGTACCGAGGAGACCCAGTACTTC.

The CDR3 reads CASSQGRSGETQYF. DNA of the CDR3: TGTGCCAGCAGCCAAGGGAGGTCAGGAGAGACCCAGTACTTC. The V gene is TRBV4-2, the J gene TRBJ2-7, with TRBD2 as a possible D gene (5 bases). The J call may not be correct, given that the DNA end is closer to TRBJ2-5. This CDR3 is 14 amino acids long. CDR1 and CDR2 from the germline V gene are LGHNA and YNFKEQ.

This clonotype appeared a few times. This chain joins TRBV4-3 and TRBJ2-5, with a possible D match to TRBD1 (7 bases). The CDR3 has 15 amino acids. The germline V gene encodes CDR1 LGHNA and CDR2 YSLEER. Trimming left V 1 base short and J 4 bases short, with 13 bases between. For the CDR3, the DNA is TGCGCCAGCAGCCAAGGCAGGGGGGCTTTAGAGACCCAGTACTTC. The encoded protein is CASSQGRGALETQYF.

This clonotype was seen repeatedly, ten times or more. This chain connects TRBV29-1 to TRBJ2-3; weak D call: TRBD1 (6 bases). The CDR3 spans 13 residues. V lost 4 bases to trimming and J lost 3 bases, with 11 bases between them. Germline assignment: CDR1 SQVTM and CDR2 ANQGSEA. The CDR3 sequence is CSVVRDNTDTQYF. In DNA, the CDR3 is TGCAGCGTTGTAAGGGACAATACAGATACGCAGTATTTT.

The genes are TRBV4-2 and TRBJ1-5, with D possibly being TRBD1 (5 bases). CDR3 size: 16 residues. The V end was cut by 4 bases, the J end by 3 bases, with 16 bases between. Germline CDR1 and CDR2: LGHNA and YNFKEQ. The CDR3 loop reads CASSRTTGQTNQPQHF. The CDR3 DNA reads TGTGCCAGCAGCCGTACGACGGGGCAAACCAATCAGCCCCAGCATTTT.